The present entry profiles one T cell receptor (beta chain) with its context. This entry is derived from a study of blood T cell repertoires in COVID-19. Study information: From the United States, Italy and Spain came samples of acute and convalescent COVID-19.

The method was immunoSEQ multiplex PCR; TCRdb's version includes in-frame clones alone and lacks a portion of them. The top ten hold roughly 6% of the sample, which has 300,000 to 350,000 clones, 80% to 90% seen once. The CDR3 has 15 amino acids. Germline V gives CDR1 SGHNT, CDR2 YYREEE (reference sequence). The V gene end was trimmed by 0 bases and the J gene end by 8 bases; junction bases not matched to a gene: 7. During active infection, Seattle patients enrolled and were then monitored through disease. This chain uses TRBV5-4 with TRBJ2-3, with 9 nucleotides matching TRBD1. The sequence was obtained from a woman in her fifties or sixties with COVID-19, enrolled during active disease. Sequenced material: peripheral blood. The CDR3 protein is CASSLAGTGMRTQYF. The CDR3 DNA reads TGTGCCAGCAGCTTGGCCGGGACAGGGATGCGTACGCAGTATTTT.